This TCR beta chain came from a study of shared clonotypes between healthy human individuals. The CDR3 runs to 16 residues. The germline CDR1 and CDR2 sequences are SGHDT and YYEEEE. The J segment lost 5 bases and the V segment lost 0 bases, leaving 6 bases of the junction unmatched. Assay used: immunoSEQ multiplex PCR; TCRdb lists only in-frame clones, some missing. The sample lists approximately 500,000 clones; about four fifths were seen once. Extraction of genomic DNA in unsorted samples used approximately 84 million PBMCs. J is TRBJ2-3 and V is TRBV5-6; 10 positions match TRBD2. The sequenced sample consisted of PBMCs. This TCR came from a woman aged 40 to 49 in good health. Some clones in this sample may be carry-over from other donors' samples. CDR3 residues: CASSLALAGVIDTQYF. Here the CDR3 DNA reads TGTGCCAGCAGCTTGGCGCTAGCGGGAGTCATAGATACGCAGTATTTT. The full variable domain, completed using reference TRBV5-6 and TRBJ2-3, is DAGVTQSPTHLIKTRGQQVTLRCSPKSGHDTVSWYQQALGQGPQFIFQYYEEEERQRGNFPDRFSGHQFPNYSSELNVNALLLGDSALYLCASSLALAGVIDTQYFGPGTRLTVL.